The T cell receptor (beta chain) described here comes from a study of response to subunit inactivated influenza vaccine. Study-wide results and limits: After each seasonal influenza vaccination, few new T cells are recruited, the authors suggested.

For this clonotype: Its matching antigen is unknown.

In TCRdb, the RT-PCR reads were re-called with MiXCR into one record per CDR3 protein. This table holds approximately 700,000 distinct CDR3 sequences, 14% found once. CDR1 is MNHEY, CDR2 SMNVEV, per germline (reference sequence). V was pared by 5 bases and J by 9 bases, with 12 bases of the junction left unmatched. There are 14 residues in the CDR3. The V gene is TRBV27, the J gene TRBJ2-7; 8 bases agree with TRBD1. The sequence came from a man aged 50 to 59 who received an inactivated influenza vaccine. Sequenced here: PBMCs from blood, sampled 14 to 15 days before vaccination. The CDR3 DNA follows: TGTGCCAGCAGTGTAGCCGCGACAGGGGTCCGGCAGTACTTC. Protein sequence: CASSVAATGVRQYF.